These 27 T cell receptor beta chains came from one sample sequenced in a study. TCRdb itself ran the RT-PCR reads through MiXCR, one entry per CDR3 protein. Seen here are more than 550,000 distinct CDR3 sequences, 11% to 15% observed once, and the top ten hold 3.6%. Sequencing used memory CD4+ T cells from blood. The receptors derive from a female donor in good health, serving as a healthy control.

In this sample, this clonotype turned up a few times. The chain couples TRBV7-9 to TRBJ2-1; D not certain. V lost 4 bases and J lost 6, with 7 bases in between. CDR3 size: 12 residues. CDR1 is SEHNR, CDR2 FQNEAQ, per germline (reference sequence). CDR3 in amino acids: CASSSDFNEQFF. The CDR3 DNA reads TGTGCCAGCAGCTCCGACTTCAATGAGCAGTTCTTC.

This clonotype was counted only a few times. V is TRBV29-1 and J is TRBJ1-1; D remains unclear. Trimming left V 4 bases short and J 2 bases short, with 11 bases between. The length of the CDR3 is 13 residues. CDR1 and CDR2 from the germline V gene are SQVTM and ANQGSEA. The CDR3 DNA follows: TGCAGCGTTGTTAGGGTTGGTAACACTGAAGCTTTCTTT. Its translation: CSVVRVGNTEAFF.

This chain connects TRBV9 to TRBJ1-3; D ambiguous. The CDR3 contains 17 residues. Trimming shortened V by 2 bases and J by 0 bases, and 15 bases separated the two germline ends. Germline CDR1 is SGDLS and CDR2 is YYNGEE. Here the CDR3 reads CASSVGLVGNSGNTIYF. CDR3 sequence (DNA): TGTGCCAGCAGCGTGGGGTTAGTAGGAAACTCTGGAAACACCATATATTTT. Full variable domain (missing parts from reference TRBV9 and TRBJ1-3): DSGVTQTPKHLITATGQRVTLRCSPRSGDLSVYWYQQSLDQGLQFLIQYYNGEERAKGNILERFSAQQFPDLHSELNLSSLELGDSALYFCASSVGLVGNSGNTIYFGEGSWLTVV.

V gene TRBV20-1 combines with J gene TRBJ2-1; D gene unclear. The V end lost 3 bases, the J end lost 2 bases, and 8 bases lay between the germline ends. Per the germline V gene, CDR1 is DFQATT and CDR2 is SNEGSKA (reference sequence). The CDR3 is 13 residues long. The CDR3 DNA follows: TGCAGTGCTAGTAAACGGGCCTACAATGAGCAGTTCTTC. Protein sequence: CSASKRAYNEQFF.

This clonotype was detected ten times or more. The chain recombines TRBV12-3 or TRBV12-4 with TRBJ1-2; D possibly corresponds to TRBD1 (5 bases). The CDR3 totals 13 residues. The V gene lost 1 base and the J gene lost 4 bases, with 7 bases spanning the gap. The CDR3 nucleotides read TGTGCCAGCAGTTTAGTGGACATCTATGGCTACACCTTC. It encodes CASSLVDIYGYTF.

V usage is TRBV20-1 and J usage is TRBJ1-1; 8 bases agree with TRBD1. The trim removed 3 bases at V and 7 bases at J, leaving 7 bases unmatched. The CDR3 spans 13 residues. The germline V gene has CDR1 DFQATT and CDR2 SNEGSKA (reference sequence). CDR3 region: CSARWDRKGEAFF. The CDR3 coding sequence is TGCAGTGCTAGGTGGGACAGGAAGGGTGAAGCTTTCTTT.

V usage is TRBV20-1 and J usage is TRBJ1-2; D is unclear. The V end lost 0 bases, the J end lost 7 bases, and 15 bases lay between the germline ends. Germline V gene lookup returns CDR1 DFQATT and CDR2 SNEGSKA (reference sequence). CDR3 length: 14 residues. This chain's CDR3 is CSARDLTVRSGYTF. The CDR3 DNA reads TGCAGTGCTAGAGACCTCACGGTCCGGTCTGGCTACACCTTC.

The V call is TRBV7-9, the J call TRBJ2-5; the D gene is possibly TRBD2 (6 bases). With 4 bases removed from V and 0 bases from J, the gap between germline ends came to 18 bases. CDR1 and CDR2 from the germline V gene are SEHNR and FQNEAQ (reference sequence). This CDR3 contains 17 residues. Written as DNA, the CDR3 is TGTGCCAGCAGCTCCCCCGGACTAAGCGTTCACCAAGAGACCCAGTACTTC. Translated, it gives CASSSPGLSVHQETQYF. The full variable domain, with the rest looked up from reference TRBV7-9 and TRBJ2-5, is DTGVSQNPRHKITKRGQNVTFRCDPISEHNRLYWYRQTLGQGPEFLTYFQNEAQLEKSRLLSDRFSAERPKGSFSTLEIQRTEQGDSAMYLCASSSPGLSVHQETQYFGPGTRLLVL.

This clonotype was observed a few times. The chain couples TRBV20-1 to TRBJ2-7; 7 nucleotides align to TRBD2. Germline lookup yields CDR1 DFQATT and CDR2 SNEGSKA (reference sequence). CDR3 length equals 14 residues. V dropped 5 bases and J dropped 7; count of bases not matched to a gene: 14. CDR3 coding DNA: TGCAGTGCTCCCGGACTAGGGGCCTTGGGTGAGCAGTACTTC. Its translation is CSAPGLGALGEQYF.

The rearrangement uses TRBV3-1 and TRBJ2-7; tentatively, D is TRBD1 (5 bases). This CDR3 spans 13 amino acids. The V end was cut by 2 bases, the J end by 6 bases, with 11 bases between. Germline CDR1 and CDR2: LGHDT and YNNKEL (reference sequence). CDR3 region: CASSQIQVGEQYF. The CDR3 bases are TGTGCCAGCAGCCAAATACAGGTGGGCGAGCAGTACTTC.

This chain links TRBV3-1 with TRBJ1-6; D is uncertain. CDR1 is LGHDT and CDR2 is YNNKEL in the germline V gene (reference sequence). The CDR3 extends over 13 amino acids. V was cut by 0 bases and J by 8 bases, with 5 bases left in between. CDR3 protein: CASSQDGHSPLHF. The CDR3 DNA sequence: TGTGCCAGCAGCCAAGATGGGCATTCACCCCTCCACTTT.

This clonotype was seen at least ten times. CDR3: CASSEGGGFGAFF. DNA for the CDR3: TGCGCCAGCAGTGAGGGGGGTGGATTCGGGGCTTTCTTT. The rearrangement uses TRBV10-2 and TRBJ1-1, with D possibly being TRBD1 (5 bases). The germline V gene encodes CDR1 WSHSY and CDR2 SAAADI. The CDR3 loop spans 13 amino acids. V lost 2 bases and J lost 11, with 15 bases in between.

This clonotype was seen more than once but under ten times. The CDR3 DNA follows: TGCGCCAGCATTCCGGGACTAGCGGGAGGTTACACCGGGGAGCTGTTTTTT. Amino acid sequence: CASIPGLAGGYTGELFF. The chain combines TRBV5-1 with TRBJ2-2, with 15 bases fitting TRBD2. There are 17 residues in the CDR3. J was trimmed by 3 bases and V by 6 bases; bases with no gene match: 6. The germline gives CDR1 SGHRS, CDR2 YFSETQ.

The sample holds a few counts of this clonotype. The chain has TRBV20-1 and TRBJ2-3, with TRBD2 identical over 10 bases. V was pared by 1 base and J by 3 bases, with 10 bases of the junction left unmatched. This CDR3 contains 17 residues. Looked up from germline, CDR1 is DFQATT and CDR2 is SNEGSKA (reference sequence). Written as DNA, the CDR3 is TGCAGTGCTAGAGGGTCTTTTCTAGCGGGAGTGACAGATACGCAGTATTTT. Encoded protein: CSARGSFLAGVTDTQYF.

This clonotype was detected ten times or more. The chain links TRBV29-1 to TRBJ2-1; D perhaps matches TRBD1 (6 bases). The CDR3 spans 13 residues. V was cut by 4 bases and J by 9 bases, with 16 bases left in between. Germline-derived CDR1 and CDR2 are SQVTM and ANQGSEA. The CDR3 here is CSVVPHRDGEQFF. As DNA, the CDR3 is TGCAGCGTTGTCCCGCACAGGGACGGTGAGCAGTTCTTC.

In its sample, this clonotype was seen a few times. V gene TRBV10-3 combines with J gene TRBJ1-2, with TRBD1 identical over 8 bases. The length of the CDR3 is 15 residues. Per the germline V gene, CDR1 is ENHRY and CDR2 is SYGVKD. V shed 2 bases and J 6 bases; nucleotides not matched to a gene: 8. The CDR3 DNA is TGTGCCATCAGTGAGCAGGGGGCGGTAGGAAATGGCTACACCTTC. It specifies CAISEQGAVGNGYTF.

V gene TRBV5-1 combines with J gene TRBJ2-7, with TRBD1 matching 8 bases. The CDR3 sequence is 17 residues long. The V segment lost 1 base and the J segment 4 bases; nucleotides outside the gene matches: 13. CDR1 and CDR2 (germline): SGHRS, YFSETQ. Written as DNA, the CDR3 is TGCGCCAGCAGCTTGACCGGGACAGGCCCCAGCGGATACGAGCAGTACTTC. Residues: CASSLTGTGPSGYEQYF.

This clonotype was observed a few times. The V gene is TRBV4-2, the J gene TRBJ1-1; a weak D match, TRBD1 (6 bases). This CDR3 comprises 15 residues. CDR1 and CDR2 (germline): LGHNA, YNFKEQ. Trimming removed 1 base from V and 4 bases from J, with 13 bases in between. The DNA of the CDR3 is TGTGCCAGCAGCCAAGCGGAGGGGGGTGGCACTGAAGCTTTCTTT. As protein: CASSQAEGGGTEAFF.

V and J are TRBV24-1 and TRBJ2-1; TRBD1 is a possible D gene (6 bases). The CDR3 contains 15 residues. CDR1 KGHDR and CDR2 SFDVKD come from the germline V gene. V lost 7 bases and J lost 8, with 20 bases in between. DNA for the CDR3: TGTGCCACCAGACCGACAGGATTAAGTAGGGATGAGCAGTTCTTC. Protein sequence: CATRPTGLSRDEQFF.

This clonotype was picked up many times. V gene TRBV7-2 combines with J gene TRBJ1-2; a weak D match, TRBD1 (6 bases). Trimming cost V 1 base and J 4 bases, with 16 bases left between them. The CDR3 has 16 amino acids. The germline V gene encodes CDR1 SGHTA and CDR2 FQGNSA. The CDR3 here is CASSLVQQTGPYGYTF. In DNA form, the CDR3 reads TGTGCCAGCAGCTTAGTCCAACAAACAGGGCCCTATGGCTACACCTTC.

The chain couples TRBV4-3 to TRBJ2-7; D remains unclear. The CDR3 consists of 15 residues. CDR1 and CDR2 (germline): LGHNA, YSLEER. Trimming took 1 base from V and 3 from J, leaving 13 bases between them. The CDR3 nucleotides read TGCGCCAGCAGCCAAGGACCTTATGCTCTCTACGAGCAGTACTTC. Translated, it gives CASSQGPYALYEQYF.

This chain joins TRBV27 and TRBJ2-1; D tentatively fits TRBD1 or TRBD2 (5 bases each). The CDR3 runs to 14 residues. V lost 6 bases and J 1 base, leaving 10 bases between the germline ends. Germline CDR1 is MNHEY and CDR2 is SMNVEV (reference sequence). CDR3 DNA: TGTGCCAGCAGCCGATGGGGGTCCTACAATGAGCAGTTCTTC. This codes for CASSRWGSYNEQFF.

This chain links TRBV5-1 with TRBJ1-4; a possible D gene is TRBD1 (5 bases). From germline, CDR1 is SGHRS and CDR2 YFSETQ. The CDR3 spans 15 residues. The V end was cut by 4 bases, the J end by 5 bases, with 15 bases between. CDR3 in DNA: TGCGCCAGCAGCCGAGGTAGGGACGTAAATGAAAAACTGTTTTTT. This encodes CASSRGRDVNEKLFF.

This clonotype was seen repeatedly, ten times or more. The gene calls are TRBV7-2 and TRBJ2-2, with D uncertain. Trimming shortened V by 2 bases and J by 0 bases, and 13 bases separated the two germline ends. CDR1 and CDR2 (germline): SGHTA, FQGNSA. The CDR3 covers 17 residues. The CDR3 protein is CASSLRFGPANTGELFF. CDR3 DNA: TGTGCCAGCAGCTTAAGGTTTGGGCCTGCGAACACCGGGGAGCTGTTTTTT.

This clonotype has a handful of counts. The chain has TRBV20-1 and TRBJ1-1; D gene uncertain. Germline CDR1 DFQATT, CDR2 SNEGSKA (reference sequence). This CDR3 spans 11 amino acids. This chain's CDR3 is CKASLNTEAFF. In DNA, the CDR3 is TGCAAGGCCAGTTTGAACACTGAAGCTTTCTTT.

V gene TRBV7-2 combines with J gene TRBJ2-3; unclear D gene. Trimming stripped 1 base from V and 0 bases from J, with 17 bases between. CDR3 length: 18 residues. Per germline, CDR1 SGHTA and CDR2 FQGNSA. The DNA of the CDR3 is TGTGCCAGCAGCTTAGAGTCCCCAGGTCCCTTAAGCACAGATACGCAGTATTTT. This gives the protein CASSLESPGPLSTDTQYF.

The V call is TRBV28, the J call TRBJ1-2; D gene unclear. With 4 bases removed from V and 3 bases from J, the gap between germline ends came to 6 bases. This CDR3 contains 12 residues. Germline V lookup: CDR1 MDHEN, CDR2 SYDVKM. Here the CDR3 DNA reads TGTGCCAGCAGTTCTCGGGACTATGGCTACACCTTC. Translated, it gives CASSSRDYGYTF.